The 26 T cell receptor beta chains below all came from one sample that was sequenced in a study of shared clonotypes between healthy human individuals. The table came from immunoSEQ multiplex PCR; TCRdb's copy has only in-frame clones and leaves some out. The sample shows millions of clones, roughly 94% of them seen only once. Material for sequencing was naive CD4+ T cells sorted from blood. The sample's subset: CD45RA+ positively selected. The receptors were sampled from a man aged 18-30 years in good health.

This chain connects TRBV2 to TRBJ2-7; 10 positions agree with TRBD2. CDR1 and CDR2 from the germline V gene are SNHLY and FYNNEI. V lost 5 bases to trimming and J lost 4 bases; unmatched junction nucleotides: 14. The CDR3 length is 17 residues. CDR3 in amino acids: CASSYSTASGSGYEQYF. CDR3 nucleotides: TGTGCCAGCAGTTACTCGACGGCTAGCGGGAGTGGGTACGAGCAGTACTTC.

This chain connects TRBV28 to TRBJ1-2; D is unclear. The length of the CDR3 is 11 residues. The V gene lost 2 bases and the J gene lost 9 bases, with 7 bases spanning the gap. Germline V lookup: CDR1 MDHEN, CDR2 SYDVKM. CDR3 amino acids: CASSLVSRYTF. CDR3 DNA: TGTGCCAGCAGTTTAGTCTCTCGCTACACCTTC.

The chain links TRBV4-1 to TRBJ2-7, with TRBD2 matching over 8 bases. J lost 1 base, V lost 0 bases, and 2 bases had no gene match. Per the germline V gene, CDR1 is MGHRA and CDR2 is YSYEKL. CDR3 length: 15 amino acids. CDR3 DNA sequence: TGCGCCAGCAGCCAAGAAAAGCGGGGGTCCTACGAGCAGTACTTC. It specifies CASSQEKRGSYEQYF.

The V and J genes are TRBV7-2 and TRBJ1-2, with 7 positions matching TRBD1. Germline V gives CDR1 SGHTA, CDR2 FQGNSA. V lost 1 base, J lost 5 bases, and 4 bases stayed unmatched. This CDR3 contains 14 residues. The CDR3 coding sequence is TGTGCCAGCAGCTTAGGGACAGGCAAATATGGCTACACCTTC. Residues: CASSLGTGKYGYTF.

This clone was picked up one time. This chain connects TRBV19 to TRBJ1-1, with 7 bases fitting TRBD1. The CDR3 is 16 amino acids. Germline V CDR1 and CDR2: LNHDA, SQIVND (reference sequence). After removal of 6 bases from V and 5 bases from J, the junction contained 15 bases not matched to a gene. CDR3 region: CASRMTGIGSGTEAFF. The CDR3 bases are TGTGCCAGTAGGATGACAGGGATCGGGTCGGGGACTGAAGCTTTCTTT.

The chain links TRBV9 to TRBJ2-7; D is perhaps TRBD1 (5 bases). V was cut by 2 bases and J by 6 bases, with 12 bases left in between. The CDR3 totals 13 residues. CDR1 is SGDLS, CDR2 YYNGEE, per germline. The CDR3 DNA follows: TGTGCCAGCAGCGTTTCAGGGCTGAGCGAGCAGTACTTC. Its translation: CASSVSGLSEQYF.

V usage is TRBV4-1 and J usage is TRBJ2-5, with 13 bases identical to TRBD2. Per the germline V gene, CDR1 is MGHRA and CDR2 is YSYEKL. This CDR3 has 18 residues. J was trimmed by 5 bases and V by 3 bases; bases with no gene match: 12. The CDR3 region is CASSQGTSGNRRGETQYF. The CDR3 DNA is TGCGCCAGCAGCCAGGGGACTAGCGGGAACCGGCGTGGTGAGACCCAGTACTTC.

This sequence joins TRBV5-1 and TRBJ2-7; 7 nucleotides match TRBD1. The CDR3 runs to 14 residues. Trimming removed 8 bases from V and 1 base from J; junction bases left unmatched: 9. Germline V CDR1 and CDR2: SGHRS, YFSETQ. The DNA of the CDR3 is TGCGCCAGTAATGAGGGACAGACTTCCTACGAGCAGTACTTC. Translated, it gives CASNEGQTSYEQYF.

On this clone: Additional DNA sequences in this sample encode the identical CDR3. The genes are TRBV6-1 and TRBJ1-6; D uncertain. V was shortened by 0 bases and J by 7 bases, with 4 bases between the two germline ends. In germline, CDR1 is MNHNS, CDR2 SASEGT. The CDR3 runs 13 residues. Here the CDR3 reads CASSEALNSPLHF. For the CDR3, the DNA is TGTGCCAGCAGTGAAGCTCTCAATTCACCCCTCCACTTT.

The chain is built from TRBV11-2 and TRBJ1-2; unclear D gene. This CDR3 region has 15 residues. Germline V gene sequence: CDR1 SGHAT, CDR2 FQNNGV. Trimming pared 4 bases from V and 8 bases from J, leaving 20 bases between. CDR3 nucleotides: TGTGCCAGCAGCTCCGTGGGAAGCGACCTCAGGGGCTACACCTTC. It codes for CASSSVGSDLRGYTF.

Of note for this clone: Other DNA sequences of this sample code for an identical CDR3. The CDR3 DNA reads as TGCGCCAGCAGCTTGGAAGGGGGCGAGAATCAGCCCCAGCATTTT. Translated: CASSLEGGENQPQHF. The chain joins TRBV5-1 to TRBJ1-5; the match to TRBD1 covers 7 bases. CDR3 size: 15 residues. Germline values: CDR1 SGHRS, CDR2 YFSETQ. The ends lost 0 bases at V and 4 bases at J; junction bases unmatched: 4.

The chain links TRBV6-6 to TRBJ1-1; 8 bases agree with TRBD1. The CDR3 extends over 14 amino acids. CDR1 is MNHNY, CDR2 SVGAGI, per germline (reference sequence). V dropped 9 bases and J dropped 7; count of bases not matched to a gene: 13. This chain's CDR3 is CASFSETGEIEAFF. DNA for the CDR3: TGTGCCAGTTTCTCCGAGACAGGGGAGATTGAAGCTTTCTTT.

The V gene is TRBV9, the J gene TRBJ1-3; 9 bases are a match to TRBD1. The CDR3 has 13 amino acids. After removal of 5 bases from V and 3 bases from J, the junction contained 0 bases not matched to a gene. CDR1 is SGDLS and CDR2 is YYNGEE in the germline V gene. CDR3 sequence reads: CASRDRGGNTIYF. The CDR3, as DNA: TGTGCCAGCAGGGACAGGGGTGGAAACACCATATATTTT. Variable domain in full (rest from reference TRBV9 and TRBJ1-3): DSGVTQTPKHLITATGQRVTLRCSPRSGDLSVYWYQQSLDQGLQFLIQYYNGEERAKGNILERFSAQQFPDLHSELNLSSLELGDSALYFCASRDRGGNTIYFGEGSWLTVV.

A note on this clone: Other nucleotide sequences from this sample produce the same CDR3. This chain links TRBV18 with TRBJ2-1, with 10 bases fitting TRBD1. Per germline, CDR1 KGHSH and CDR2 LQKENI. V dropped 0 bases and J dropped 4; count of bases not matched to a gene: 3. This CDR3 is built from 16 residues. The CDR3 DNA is TGTGCCAGCTCACCACCCGGACAGGGGGGTTACAATGAGCAGTTCTTC. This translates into CASSPPGQGGYNEQFF. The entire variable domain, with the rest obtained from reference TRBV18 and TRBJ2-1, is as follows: NAGVMQNPRHLVRRRGQEARLRCSPMKGHSHVYWYRQLPEEGLKFMVYLQKENIIDESGMPKERFSAEFPKEGPSILRIQQVVRGDSAAYFCASSPPGQGGYNEQFFGPGTRLTVL.

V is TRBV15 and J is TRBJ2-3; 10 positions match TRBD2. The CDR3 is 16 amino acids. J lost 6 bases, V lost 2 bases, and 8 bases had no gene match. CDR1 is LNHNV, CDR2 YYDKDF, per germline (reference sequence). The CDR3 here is CATSRTSGGAFDTQYF. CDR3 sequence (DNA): TGTGCCACCAGCAGAACGAGCGGGGGGGCCTTTGATACGCAGTATTTT.

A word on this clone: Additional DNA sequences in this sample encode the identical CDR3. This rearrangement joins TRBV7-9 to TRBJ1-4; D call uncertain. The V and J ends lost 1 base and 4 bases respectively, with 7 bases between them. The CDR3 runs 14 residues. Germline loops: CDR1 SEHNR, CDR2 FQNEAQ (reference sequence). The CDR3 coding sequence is TGTGCCAGCAGCTTAGGTTCCGGTAATGAAAAACTGTTTTTT. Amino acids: CASSLGSGNEKLFF.

The CDR3 sequence is CAWSVPLSRALSGNTIYF. DNA of the CDR3: TGTGCCTGGAGTGTACCCCTAAGCAGGGCCCTTTCTGGAAACACCATATATTTT. The V gene is TRBV30, the J gene TRBJ1-3; a weak D match, TRBD1 (5 bases). The CDR3 has 18 amino acids. Trimming removed 0 bases at V and 1 base at J, with 19 bases between. From germline, CDR1 is GTSNPN and CDR2 SVGIG (reference sequence).

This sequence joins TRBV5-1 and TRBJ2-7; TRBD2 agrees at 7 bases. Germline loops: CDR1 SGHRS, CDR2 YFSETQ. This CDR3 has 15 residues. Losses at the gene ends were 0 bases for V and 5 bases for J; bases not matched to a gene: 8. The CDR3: CASSLGLAGTDEQYF. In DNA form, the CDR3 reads TGCGCCAGCAGCTTGGGGTTAGCGGGCACGGACGAGCAGTACTTC. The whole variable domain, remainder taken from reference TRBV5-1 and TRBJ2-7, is KAGVTQTPRYLIKTRGQQVTLSCSPISGHRSVSWYQQTPGQGLQFLFEYFSETQRNKGNFPGRFSGRQFSNSRSEMNVSTLELGDSALYLCASSLGLAGTDEQYFGPGTRLTVT.

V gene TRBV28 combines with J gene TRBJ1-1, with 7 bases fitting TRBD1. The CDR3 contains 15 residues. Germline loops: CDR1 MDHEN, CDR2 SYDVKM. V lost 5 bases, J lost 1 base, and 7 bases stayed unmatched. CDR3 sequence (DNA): TGTGCCAGCAGTCCAGGGGACAGAAAGAACACTGAAGCTTTCTTT. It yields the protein CASSPGDRKNTEAFF.

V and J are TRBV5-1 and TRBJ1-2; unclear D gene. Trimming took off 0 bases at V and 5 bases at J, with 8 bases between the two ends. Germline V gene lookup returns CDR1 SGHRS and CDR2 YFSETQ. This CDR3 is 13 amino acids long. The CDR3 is CASSLDGVYGYTF. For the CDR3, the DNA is TGCGCCAGCAGCTTGGATGGGGTTTATGGCTACACCTTC.

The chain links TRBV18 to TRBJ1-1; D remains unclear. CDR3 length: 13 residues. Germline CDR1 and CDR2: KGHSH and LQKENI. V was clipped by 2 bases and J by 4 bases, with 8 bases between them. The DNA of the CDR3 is TGTGCCAGCTCACCATTCCGATCCACTGAAGCTTTCTTT. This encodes CASSPFRSTEAFF. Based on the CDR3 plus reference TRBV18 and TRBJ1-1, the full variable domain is NAGVMQNPRHLVRRRGQEARLRCSPMKGHSHVYWYRQLPEEGLKFMVYLQKENIIDESGMPKERFSAEFPKEGPSILRIQQVVRGDSAAYFCASSPFRSTEAFFGQGTRLTVV.

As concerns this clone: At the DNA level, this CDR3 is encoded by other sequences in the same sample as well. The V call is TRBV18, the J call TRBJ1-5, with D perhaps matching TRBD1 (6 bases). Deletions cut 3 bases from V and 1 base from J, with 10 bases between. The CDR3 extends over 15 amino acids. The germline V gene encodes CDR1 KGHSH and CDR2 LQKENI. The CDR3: CASSPSGQSNQPQHF. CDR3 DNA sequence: TGTGCCAGCTCACCTTCCGGACAGAGCAATCAGCCCCAGCATTTT.

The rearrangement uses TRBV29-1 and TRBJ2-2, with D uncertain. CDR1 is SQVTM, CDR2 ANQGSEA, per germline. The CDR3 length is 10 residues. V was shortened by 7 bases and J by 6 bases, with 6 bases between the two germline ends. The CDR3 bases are TGCAGCGCCGGGTCCGGGGAGCTGTTTTTT. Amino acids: CSAGSGELFF.

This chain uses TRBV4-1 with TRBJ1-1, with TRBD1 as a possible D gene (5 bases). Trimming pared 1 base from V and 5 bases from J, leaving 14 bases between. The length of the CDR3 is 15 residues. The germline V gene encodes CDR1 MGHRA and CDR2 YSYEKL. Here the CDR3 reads CASSQVGVGWTEAFF. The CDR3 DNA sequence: TGCGCCAGCAGCCAAGTAGGGGTAGGTTGGACTGAAGCTTTCTTT.

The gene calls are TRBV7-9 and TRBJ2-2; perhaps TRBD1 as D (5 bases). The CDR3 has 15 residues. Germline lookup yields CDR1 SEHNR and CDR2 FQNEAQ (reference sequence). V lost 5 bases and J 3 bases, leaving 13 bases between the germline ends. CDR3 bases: TGTGCCAGCAGCCTCCTGGACACATACACCGGGGAGCTGTTTTTT. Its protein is CASSLLDTYTGELFF.

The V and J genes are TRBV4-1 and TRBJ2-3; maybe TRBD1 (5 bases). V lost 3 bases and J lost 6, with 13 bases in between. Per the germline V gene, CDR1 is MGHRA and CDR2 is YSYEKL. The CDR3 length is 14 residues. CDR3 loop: CASSQSDSVDTQYF. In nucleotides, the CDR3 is TGCGCCAGCAGCCAGAGCGACAGCGTCGATACGCAGTATTTT.